Listed here are 32 T cell receptor beta chains from one sample, sequenced in a study of response to subunit inactivated influenza vaccine. TCRdb redid the calling of the RT-PCR reads with MiXCR, one entry per CDR3 protein. The sample has over 300,000 distinct CDR3 sequences, 20% to 25% seen once. Sequencing used PBMCs from blood, obtained about 20 months after vaccination. The source of these receptors is a man aged 45 to 75 who received an inactivated influenza vaccine.

V gene TRBV6-1 combines with J gene TRBJ2-1; 10 positions agree with TRBD2. The V and J ends lost 0 bases and 5 bases, in that order; junction bases with no gene match: 10. The CDR3 sequence is 18 residues long. The germline gives CDR1 MNHNS, CDR2 SASEGT. DNA for the CDR3: TGTGCCAGCAGTGAAGCGCCTGGTACTAGCGGGGTGAACAATGAGCAGTTCTTC. Encoded protein: CASSEAPGTSGVNNEQFF.

The table lists this clonotype with many counts. The junction departs from the called germline gene at one end, perhaps through a read error. The rearrangement uses TRBV4-2 and TRBJ2-2, with 7 bases matching TRBD2. Per germline, CDR1 LGHNA and CDR2 YNFKEQ. The CDR3 spans 16 residues. The CDR3 coding sequence is TGCGCCAGCAGCCAAGAAGGCGGGAGAAACACCGGGGAGCTGTTTTTT. Its protein product is CASSQEGGRNTGELFF.

The chain employs TRBV20-1 and TRBJ2-7; 9 nucleotides agree with TRBD1. The length of the CDR3 is 14 residues. V shed 2 bases and J 5 bases; nucleotides not matched to a gene: 7. Germline V gives CDR1 DFQATT, CDR2 SNEGSKA (reference sequence). CDR3 sequence (DNA): TGCAGTGCTAGATGGGGACAGGGAGTAAACGAGCAGTACTTC. Translating it yields CSARWGQGVNEQYF.

This sequence joins TRBV20-1 and TRBJ2-3; 10 bases match TRBD2. The germline CDR1 and CDR2 sequences are DFQATT and SNEGSKA (reference sequence). V lost 3 bases to trimming and J lost 5 bases; unmatched junction nucleotides: 5. The CDR3 has 14 amino acids. CDR3 bases: TGCAGTGCTAGTCGACTAGCGGGTGGAGATACGCAGTATTTT. Amino acids: CSASRLAGGDTQYF.

The chain has TRBV3-1 and TRBJ2-5, with unresolved D. The V gene's germline CDR1 is LGHDT and CDR2 YNNKEL (reference sequence). Trimming shortened V by 0 bases and J by 7 bases, and 6 bases separated the two germline ends. This CDR3 is built from 12 residues. CDR3 DNA sequence: TGTGCCAGCAGCCAAGATCCGGGGACCCAGTACTTC. Amino acids: CASSQDPGTQYF.

This clonotype turned up a few times. The V call is TRBV13, the J call TRBJ2-7; tentative D call: TRBD2 (5 bases). Germline assignment: CDR1 PRHDT and CDR2 FYEKMQ (reference sequence). Trimming removed 0 bases at V and 5 bases at J, with 8 bases between. CDR3 length: 13 residues. This chain's CDR3 is CASSLGRENEQYF. For the CDR3, the DNA is TGTGCCAGCAGCTTAGGGAGGGAAAACGAGCAGTACTTC.

The V call is TRBV7-6, the J call TRBJ2-2, with a possible D match to TRBD2 (6 bases). Germline V gene sequence: CDR1 SGHVS, CDR2 FNYEAQ. The CDR3 loop spans 15 amino acids. Trimming cost V 5 bases and J 4 bases, with 14 bases left between them. The CDR3 DNA reads TGTGCCAGCAGCCGGACCGGGAGTGGCACCGGGGAGCTGTTTTTT. It translates to CASSRTGSGTGELFF.

This clonotype was seen a handful of times. The genes are TRBV2 and TRBJ1-5; 12 positions agree with TRBD1. Per germline, CDR1 SNHLY and CDR2 FYNNEI. CDR3 length: 15 residues. The V and J ends lost 4 bases and 7 bases, in that order; junction bases with no gene match: 5. CDR3 amino acids: CASSGDRGHGQPQHF. For the CDR3, the DNA is TGTGCCAGCAGTGGGGACAGGGGGCATGGGCAGCCCCAGCATTTT.

In this sample, this clonotype turned up many times. The rearrangement links TRBV5-1 to TRBJ1-2; possibly TRBD1 for D (6 bases). Germline CDR1 SGHRS, CDR2 YFSETQ. The CDR3 spans 15 residues. The V and J ends lost 0 bases and 6 bases respectively, with 15 bases between them. CDR3 DNA: TGCGCCAGCAGCTTGGAAGGGGGAGAATGGGATGGCTACACCTTC. Encoded protein: CASSLEGGEWDGYTF. Combining the CDR3 with reference TRBV5-1 and TRBJ1-2 gives the whole variable domain KAGVTQTPRYLIKTRGQQVTLSCSPISGHRSVSWYQQTPGQGLQFLFEYFSETQRNKGNFPGRFSGRQFSNSRSEMNVSTLELGDSALYLCASSLEGGEWDGYTFGSGTRLTVV.

This clonotype appeared a few times. The chain combines TRBV14 with TRBJ2-1; D might be TRBD2 (6 bases). The CDR3 is 11 amino acids. Per germline, CDR1 SGHDN and CDR2 FVKESK. V dropped 4 bases and J dropped 8 bases, with 6 bases sitting between them. The CDR3 spells CASSRGDEQFF. The CDR3 DNA reads TGTGCCAGCAGCCGCGGGGATGAGCAGTTCTTC. The full variable domain, its missing parts supplied by reference TRBV14 and TRBJ2-1, is EAGVTQFPSHSVIEKGQTVTLRCDPISGHDNLYWYRRVMGKEIKFLLHFVKESKQDESGMPNNRFLAERTGGTYSTLKVQPAELEDSGVYFCASSRGDEQFFGPGTRLTVL.

This clonotype came up a few times. The rearrangement joins TRBV19 to TRBJ2-7; D is possibly TRBD1 (6 bases). The CDR3 runs to 11 residues. V lost 7 bases, J lost 6 bases, and 10 bases lay in between. Germline CDR1 is LNHDA and CDR2 is SQIVND (reference sequence). DNA of the CDR3: TGTGCCAGTACACAGGGTTCCGAGCAGTACTTC. Translation gives CASTQGSEQYF.

V is TRBV5-1 and J is TRBJ1-4; D call uncertain. CDR1 and CDR2 from the germline V gene are SGHRS and YFSETQ. V was cut by 5 bases and J by 2 bases, with 10 bases left in between. The CDR3 spans 14 residues. The CDR3 is CASSSGRTNEKLFF. In DNA form, the CDR3 reads TGCGCCAGCAGTTCCGGACGGACTAATGAAAAACTGTTTTTT.

This clonotype was seen only a few times. This chain uses TRBV20-1 with TRBJ2-7; weak D call: TRBD1 (6 bases). Germline assignment: CDR1 DFQATT and CDR2 SNEGSKA (reference sequence). The CDR3 totals 14 residues. Trimming pared 1 base from V and 3 bases from J, leaving 13 bases between. This chain's CDR3 is CSARVGQLLYEQYF. The CDR3 DNA reads as TGCAGTGCTAGAGTTGGACAGTTACTCTACGAGCAGTACTTC.

Ten or more counts support this clonotype. This sequence joins TRBV5-1 and TRBJ1-1; 8 bases line up with TRBD1. The CDR3 is 14 amino acids. V lost 0 bases and J lost 11; bases outside the gene matches: 9. Germline CDR1 and CDR2: SGHRS and YFSETQ. CDR3 bases: TGCGCCAGCAGCTTGGATCCCCAGGGGGCGCGGGCTTTCTTT. Translating it yields CASSLDPQGARAFF.

Only a few counts were recorded for this clonotype. The J gene is TRBJ2-2, the V gene TRBV6-2 or TRBV6-3; D is possibly TRBD1 (5 bases). The CDR3 is 12 amino acids. Germline assignment: CDR1 MNHEY and CDR2 SVGEGT. Trimming pared 6 bases from V and 10 bases from J, leaving 12 bases between. The CDR3 DNA reads TGTGCCAGCAGATCGACAGCGACGGAGCTGTTTTTT. This sequence encodes CASRSTATELFF.

This clonotype was recorded many times. CDR3 amino acids: CSGGGGYGYTF. The CDR3 DNA sequence: TGCAGCGGAGGGGGCGGCTATGGCTACACCTTC. V gene TRBV20-1 combines with J gene TRBJ1-2, with 7 positions matching TRBD1. CDR1 and CDR2 (germline): DFQATT, SNEGSKA (reference sequence). The CDR3 spans 11 residues.

This clonotype was observed a few times. The chain couples TRBV18 to TRBJ1-1; D is undetermined. CDR1 KGHSH and CDR2 LQKENI come from the germline V gene. The CDR3 covers 16 residues. Trimming removed 2 bases from V and 4 bases from J, with 17 bases in between. DNA of the CDR3: TGTGCCAGCTCACCAGGGTTGAGGTCCCCGACCACTGAAGCTTTCTTT. Amino acids: CASSPGLRSPTTEAFF.

This clonotype was seen a handful of times. The chain couples TRBV7-2 to TRBJ2-3; the D is unclear. V was cut by 8 bases and J by 1 base, with 16 bases left in between. Per germline, CDR1 SGHTA and CDR2 FQGNSA. The CDR3 is made up of 15 amino acids. As DNA, the CDR3 is TGTGCCAGCTCAGTCAGGCCTTCTGGCACAGATACGCAGTATTTT. Its protein is CASSVRPSGTDTQYF.

This clonotype was detected only once. The chain recombines TRBV11-2 with TRBJ2-5; 9 nucleotides match TRBD2. CDR1 SGHAT and CDR2 FQNNGV come from the germline V gene. The ends lost 2 bases at V and 6 bases at J; junction bases unmatched: 7. The CDR3 extends over 15 amino acids. The CDR3 nucleotides read TGTGCCAGCAGCTTATCTGGGACTAGCAAACAGACCCAGTACTTC. It is translated as CASSLSGTSKQTQYF.

This clonotype turned up a few times. The V call is TRBV6-5, the J call TRBJ1-3; tentatively, D is TRBD1 (5 bases). The length of the CDR3 is 15 residues. Between the trimmed V and J ends, which lost 0 bases and 0 bases, there was a span of 6 bases. Per the germline V gene, CDR1 is MNHEY and CDR2 is SVGAGI. The CDR3 protein is CASSYSQGSGNTIYF. CDR3 in DNA: TGTGCCAGCAGTTACTCCCAGGGCTCTGGAAACACCATATATTTT.

The chain recombines TRBV5-1 with TRBJ1-2; tentative D call: TRBD1 (6 bases). CDR1 and CDR2 (germline): SGHRS, YFSETQ. Trimming cost V 4 bases and J 8 bases, with 15 bases left between them. The CDR3 runs to 13 residues. The chain's CDR3 is CASSPFSGEGYTF. CDR3 DNA: TGCGCCAGCAGCCCATTCTCAGGGGAGGGCTACACCTTC.

In this sample, this clonotype turned up a few times. The chain recombines TRBV19 with TRBJ2-5; D remains ambiguous. This CDR3 has 14 amino acids. V gave up 5 bases and J gave up 0 bases, with 10 bases separating them. Germline values: CDR1 LNHDA, CDR2 SQIVND (reference sequence). CDR3 bases: TGTGCCAGTAGTGTATTACAGAACCAAGAGACCCAGTACTTC. Translated, it gives CASSVLQNQETQYF. The full variable domain, its missing parts supplied by reference TRBV19 and TRBJ2-5, is DGGITQSPKYLFRKEGQNVTLSCEQNLNHDAMYWYRQDPGQGLRLIYYSQIVNDFQKGDIAEGYSVSREKKESFPLTVTSAQKNPTAFYLCASSVLQNQETQYFGPGTRLLVL.

This clonotype appeared a few times. The chain combines TRBV5-1 with TRBJ1-3; TRBD1 is a possible D gene (5 bases). The ends were cut back, 4 bases at V and 0 bases at J, with 5 bases in the middle. CDR3 length: 13 amino acids. CDR1 SGHRS and CDR2 YFSETQ come from the germline V gene. The chain's CDR3 is CASSDSSGNTIYF. The CDR3 DNA follows: TGCGCCAGCAGCGACAGCTCTGGAAACACCATATATTTT.

Concerning this clonotype: A clone one base away is much larger, so this may be a read error. V usage is TRBV18 and J usage is TRBJ2-1; D may correspond to TRBD1 or TRBD2 (5 bases each). The CDR3 runs 15 residues. Germline CDR1 reads KGHSH; CDR2 reads LQKENI. As DNA, the CDR3 is TGTGCCAGCTTACCAGAGGGGAGCCCCTACAATGAGCAGTTCTTC. Amino acids: CASLPEGSPYNEQFF.

V usage is TRBV12-3 or TRBV12-4 and J usage is TRBJ2-2; TRBD1 agrees at 7 bases. The CDR3 totals 15 residues. The junction had 9 bases not matched to a gene; V was cut back by 7 bases and J by 4 bases. The CDR3 nucleotides are TGTGCCAGCACCCTTGGCAGGGGGATCACCGGGGAGCTGTTTTTT. Translated: CASTLGRGITGELFF.

The chain couples TRBV3-1 to TRBJ2-1; D unclear. Germline V gene lookup returns CDR1 LGHDT and CDR2 YNNKEL (reference sequence). The CDR3 sequence is 15 residues long. With 3 bases removed from V and 1 base from J, the gap between germline ends came to 10 bases. The CDR3 nucleotides are TGTGCCAGCAGCCAGCTCAGTTGGTCCTACAATGAGCAGTTCTTC. This sequence encodes CASSQLSWSYNEQFF.

The V call is TRBV5-1, the J call TRBJ1-2, with TRBD1 as a possible D gene (6 bases). Germline-derived CDR1 and CDR2 are SGHRS and YFSETQ. The V end was cut by 4 bases, the J end by 0 bases, with 10 bases between. The CDR3 length is 14 residues. The CDR3 is CASSADSPNYGYTF. The DNA for the CDR3 is TGCGCCAGCAGCGCGGACAGCCCTAACTATGGCTACACCTTC.

V and J are TRBV20-1 and TRBJ2-7, with D possibly matching TRBD2 (5 bases). The CDR3 covers 13 residues. The V end was cut by 6 bases, the J end by 6 bases, with 18 bases between. The V gene's germline CDR1 is DFQATT and CDR2 SNEGSKA (reference sequence). The CDR3 protein is CSAIGETWGEQYF. The CDR3 bases are TGCAGTGCCATCGGGGAGACTTGGGGCGAGCAGTACTTC.

This clonotype appeared many times. The chain uses TRBV5-1 and TRBJ2-7; 9 positions agree with TRBD2. The germline gives CDR1 SGHRS, CDR2 YFSETQ. The CDR3 length is 17 residues. With 0 bases clipped from V and 1 base from J, the junction kept 8 bases outside the gene matches. The CDR3 DNA reads TGCGCCAGCAGCTTGGGTAGCGGGAGTACTTTTTCCTACGAGCAGTACTTC. It translates to CASSLGSGSTFSYEQYF.

This clonotype has only a few counts. This chain links TRBV5-1 with TRBJ2-7; D is undetermined. Trimming pared 4 bases from V and 1 base from J, leaving 18 bases between. The CDR3 has 16 residues. Germline-derived CDR1 and CDR2 are SGHRS and YFSETQ. The CDR3 loop is CASSLPSDRISYEQYF. For the CDR3, the DNA is TGCGCCAGCAGCCTGCCATCCGACCGAATATCCTACGAGCAGTACTTC. Based on the CDR3 plus reference TRBV5-1 and TRBJ2-7, the full variable domain is KAGVTQTPRYLIKTRGQQVTLSCSPISGHRSVSWYQQTPGQGLQFLFEYFSETQRNKGNFPGRFSGRQFSNSRSEMNVSTLELGDSALYLCASSLPSDRISYEQYFGPGTRLTVT.

The chain is built from TRBV19 and TRBJ2-2; the D is unclear. Germline V gene lookup returns CDR1 LNHDA and CDR2 SQIVND (reference sequence). Trimming stripped 5 bases from V and 6 bases from J, with 10 bases between. The CDR3 totals 13 residues. CDR3 sequence (DNA): TGTGCCAGTAGTCCCTTAGACCCCGGGGAGCTGTTTTTT. This gives the protein CASSPLDPGELFF.

In this sample, this clonotype turned up a few times. This rearrangement joins TRBV7-9 to TRBJ1-2; 7 bases match TRBD1. The CDR3 sequence is 15 residues long. Trimming took 4 bases from V and 0 from J; bases not matched to a gene: 5. Per germline, CDR1 SEHNR and CDR2 FQNEAQ (reference sequence). The CDR3 DNA sequence: TGTGCCAGCAGCTCGGGGGGACAGACTAACTATGGCTACACCTTC. It codes for CASSSGGQTNYGYTF.